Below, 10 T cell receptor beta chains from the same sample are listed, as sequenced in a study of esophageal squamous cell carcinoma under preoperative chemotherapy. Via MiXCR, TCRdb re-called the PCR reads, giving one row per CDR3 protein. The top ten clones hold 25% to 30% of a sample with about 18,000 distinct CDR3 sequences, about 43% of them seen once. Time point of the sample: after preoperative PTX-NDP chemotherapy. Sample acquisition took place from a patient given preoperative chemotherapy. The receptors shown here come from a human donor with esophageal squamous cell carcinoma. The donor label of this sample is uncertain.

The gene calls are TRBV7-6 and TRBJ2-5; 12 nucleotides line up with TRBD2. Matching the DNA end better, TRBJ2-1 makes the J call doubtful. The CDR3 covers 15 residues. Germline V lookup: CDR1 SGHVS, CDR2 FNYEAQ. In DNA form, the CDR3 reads TGTGCCAGCAGCAGACTAGCGGGAGAGTACAATGAGCAGTTCTTC. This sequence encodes CASSRLAGEYNEQFF.

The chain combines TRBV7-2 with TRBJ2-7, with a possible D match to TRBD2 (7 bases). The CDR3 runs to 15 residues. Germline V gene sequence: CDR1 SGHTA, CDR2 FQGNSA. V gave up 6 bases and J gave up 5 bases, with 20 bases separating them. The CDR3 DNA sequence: TGTGCCAGCAGGACTCGGGGGGCTGACGCGGACGAGCAGTACTTC. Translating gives CASRTRGADADEQYF. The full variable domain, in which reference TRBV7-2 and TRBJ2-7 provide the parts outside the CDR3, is GAGVSQSPSNKVTEKGKDVELRCDPISGHTALYWYRQSLGQGLEFLIYFQGNSAPDKSGLPSDRFSAERTGGSVSTLTIQRTQQEDSAVYLCASRTRGADADEQYFGPGTRLTVT.

In nucleotides, the CDR3 is TGTGCCAGCAGCCAGGTCGGGAGCACAGATGCGCTGTTTTTT. Protein sequence: CASSQVGSTDALFF. The chain uses TRBV7-2 and TRBJ2-3; a weak D match, TRBD2 (6 bases). The J call is in doubt because the DNA end fits TRBJ2-2 better. The V gene's germline CDR1 is SGHTA and CDR2 FQGNSA. This CDR3 comprises 14 residues.

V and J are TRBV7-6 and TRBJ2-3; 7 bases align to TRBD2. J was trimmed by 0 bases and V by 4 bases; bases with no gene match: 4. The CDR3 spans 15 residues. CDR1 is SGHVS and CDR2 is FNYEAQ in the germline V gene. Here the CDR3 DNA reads TGTGCCAGCAGCTCCTTTAGCGGGAGCACAGATACGCAGTATTTT. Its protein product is CASSSFSGSTDTQYF.

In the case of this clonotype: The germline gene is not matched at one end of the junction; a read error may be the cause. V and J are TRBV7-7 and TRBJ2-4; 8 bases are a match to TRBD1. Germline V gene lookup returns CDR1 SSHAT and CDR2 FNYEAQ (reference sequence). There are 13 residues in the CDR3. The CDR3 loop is CARGLTAKNIQYF. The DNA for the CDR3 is TGCGCCAGGGGGCTGACTGCCAAAAACATTCAGTATTTC.

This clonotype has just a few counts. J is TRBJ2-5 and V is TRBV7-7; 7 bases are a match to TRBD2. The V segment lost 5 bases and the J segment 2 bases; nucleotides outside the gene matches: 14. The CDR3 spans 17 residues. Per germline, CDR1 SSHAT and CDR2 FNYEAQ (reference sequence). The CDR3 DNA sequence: TGTGCCAGCAGCCCAAACCCCCCCGGGACTATTCAAGAGACCCAGTACTTC. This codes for CASSPNPPGTIQETQYF.

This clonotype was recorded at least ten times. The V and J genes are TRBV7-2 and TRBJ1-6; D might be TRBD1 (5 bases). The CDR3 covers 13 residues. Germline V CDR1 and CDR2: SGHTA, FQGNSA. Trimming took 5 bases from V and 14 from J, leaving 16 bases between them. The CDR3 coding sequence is TGTGCCAGCAGCACCCCTGGTCGGGGCACCCTCCACTTT. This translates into CASSTPGRGTLHF.

CDR3: CASSYVMRGRADTQYF. The CDR3 nucleotides read TGTGCCAGCAGCTACGTGATGCGGGGTCGAGCCGATACGCAGTATTTT. The genes are TRBV7-8 and TRBJ2-3; D possibly corresponds to TRBD2 (6 bases). This CDR3 is built from 16 residues. Germline CDR1 and CDR2: SGHVS and FQNEAQ. The germline V and J ends were trimmed by 4 bases and 6 bases, with 20 bases remaining between them.

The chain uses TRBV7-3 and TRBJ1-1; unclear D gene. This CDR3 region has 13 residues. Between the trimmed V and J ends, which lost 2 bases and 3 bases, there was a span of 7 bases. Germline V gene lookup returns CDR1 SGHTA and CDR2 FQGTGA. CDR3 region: CASSLSGDTEAFF. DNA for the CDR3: TGTGCCAGCAGCTTATCCGGGGACACTGAAGCTTTCTTT.

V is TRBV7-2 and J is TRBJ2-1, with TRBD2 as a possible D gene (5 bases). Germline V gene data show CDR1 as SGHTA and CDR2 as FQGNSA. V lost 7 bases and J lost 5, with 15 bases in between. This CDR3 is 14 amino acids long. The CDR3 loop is CASKDGVGDNEQFF. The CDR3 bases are TGTGCCAGCAAAGACGGGGTAGGCGACAATGAGCAGTTCTTC.